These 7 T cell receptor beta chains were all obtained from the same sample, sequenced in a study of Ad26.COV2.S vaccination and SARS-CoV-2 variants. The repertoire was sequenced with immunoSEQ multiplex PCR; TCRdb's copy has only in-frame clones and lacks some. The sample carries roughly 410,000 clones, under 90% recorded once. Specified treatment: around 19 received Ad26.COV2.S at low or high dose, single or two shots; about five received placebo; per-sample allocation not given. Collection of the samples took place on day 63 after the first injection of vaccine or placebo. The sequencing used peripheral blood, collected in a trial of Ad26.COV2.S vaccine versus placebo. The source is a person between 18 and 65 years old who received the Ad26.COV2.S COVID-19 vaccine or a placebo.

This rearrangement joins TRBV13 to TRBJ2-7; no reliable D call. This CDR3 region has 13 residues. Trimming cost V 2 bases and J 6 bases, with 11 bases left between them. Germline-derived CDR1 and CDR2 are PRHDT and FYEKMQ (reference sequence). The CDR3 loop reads CASSLRVLGEQYF. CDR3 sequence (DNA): TGTGCCAGCAGCTTACGGGTTTTGGGCGAGCAGTACTTC. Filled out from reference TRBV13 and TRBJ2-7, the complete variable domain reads AAGVIQSPRHLIKEKRETATLKCYPIPRHDTVYWYQQGPGQDPQFLISFYEKMQSDKGSIPDRFSAQQFSDYHSELNMSSLELGDSALYFCASSLRVLGEQYFGPGTRLTVT.

For the CDR3, the DNA is TGTGCCAGTAGACTAGCGGGAAGGGAGACCCAGTACTTC. Amino acids: CASRLAGRETQYF. V is TRBV6-5 and J is TRBJ2-5, with TRBD2 identical over 11 bases. Germline V gene lookup returns CDR1 MNHEY and CDR2 SVGAGI. CDR3 size: 13 residues. J gave up 5 bases and V 9 bases, and 5 bases lay outside the gene matches.

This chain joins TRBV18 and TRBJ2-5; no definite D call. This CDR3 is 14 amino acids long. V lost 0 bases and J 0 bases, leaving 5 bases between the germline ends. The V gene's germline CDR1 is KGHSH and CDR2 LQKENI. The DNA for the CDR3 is TGTGCCAGCTCACCACCGGCCAACCAAGAGACCCAGTACTTC. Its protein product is CASSPPANQETQYF. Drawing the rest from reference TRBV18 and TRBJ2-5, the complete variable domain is NAGVMQNPRHLVRRRGQEARLRCSPMKGHSHVYWYRQLPEEGLKFMVYLQKENIIDESGMPKERFSAEFPKEGPSILRIQQVVRGDSAAYFCASSPPANQETQYFGPGTRLLVL.

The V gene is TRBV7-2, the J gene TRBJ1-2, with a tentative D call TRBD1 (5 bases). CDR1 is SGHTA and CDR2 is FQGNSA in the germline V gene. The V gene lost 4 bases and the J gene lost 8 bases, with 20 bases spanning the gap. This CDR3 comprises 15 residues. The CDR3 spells CASSSFRGSRGGYTF. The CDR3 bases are TGTGCCAGCAGCTCCTTTAGGGGATCCCGAGGAGGCTACACCTTC.

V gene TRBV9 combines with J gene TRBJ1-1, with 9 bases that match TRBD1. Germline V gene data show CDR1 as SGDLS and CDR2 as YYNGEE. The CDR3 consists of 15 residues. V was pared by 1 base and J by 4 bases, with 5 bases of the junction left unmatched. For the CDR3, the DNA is TGTGCCAGCAGCGTATATGACAGGGGGGGCACTGAAGCTTTCTTT. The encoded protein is CASSVYDRGGTEAFF. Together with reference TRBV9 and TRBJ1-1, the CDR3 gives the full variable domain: DSGVTQTPKHLITATGQRVTLRCSPRSGDLSVYWYQQSLDQGLQFLIQYYNGEERAKGNILERFSAQQFPDLHSELNLSSLELGDSALYFCASSVYDRGGTEAFFGQGTRLTVV.

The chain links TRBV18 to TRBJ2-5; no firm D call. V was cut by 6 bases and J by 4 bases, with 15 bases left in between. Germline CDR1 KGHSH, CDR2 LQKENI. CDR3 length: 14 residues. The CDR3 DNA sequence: TGTGCCAGCTCCATACTACAGCTGGGAGAGACCCAGTACTTC. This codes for CASSILQLGETQYF.

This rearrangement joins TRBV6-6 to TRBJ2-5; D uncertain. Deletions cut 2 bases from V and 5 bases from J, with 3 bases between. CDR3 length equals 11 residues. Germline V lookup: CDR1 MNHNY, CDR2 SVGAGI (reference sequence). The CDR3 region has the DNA TGTGCCAGCAGTTACAGGGAGACCCAGTACTTC. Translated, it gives CASSYRETQYF.